A selection of T cell receptor beta chains follows, all from one sample in a study of shared clonotypes between healthy human individuals. Clones were read by immunoSEQ multiplex PCR, and TCRdb kept only the in-frame ones, dropping some. Among roughly 1,800,000 clones listed, less than 95% were seen once. The sample consisted of naive CD8+ T cells sorted from blood. The receptors shown here come from a man between 18 and 35 years old in good health. Each CDR3 is given with its conserved first and last residue. D genes are given only for firm matches. Rows may omit the clone size; those that give it use once, few, many or a size class.

>TRBJ2-7|TRBD2|TRBV9|-
CASSVATSGGDEQYF
TGTGCCAGCAGCGTAGCGACTAGCGGGGGGGACGAGCAGTACTTC
>TRBJ2-3|-|TRBV19|once
CASSILYTDTQYF
TGTGCCAGTAGTATACTTTACACAGATACGCAGTATTTT
>TRBJ2-5|-|TRBV7-7|-
CASSLASSDQETQYF
TGTGCTAGCAGCTTAGCGAGCTCAGACCAAGAGACCCAGTACTTC
>TRBJ2-1|-|TRBV7-9|-
CASSLEGLGASEQFF
TGTGCCAGCAGCTTAGAGGGGCTCGGAGCGAGTGAGCAGTTCTTC
>TRBJ2-7|-|TRBV7-9|-
CASSPGTENYEQYF
TGTGCCAGCAGCCCCGGGACGGAGAACTACGAGCAGTACTTC
>TRBJ2-1|TRBD1|TRBV6-5|-
CASNPSRGPDNEQFF
TGTGCCAGCAATCCTTCGAGGGGGCCCGACAATGAGCAGTTCTTC
>TRBJ2-7|TRBD2|TRBV5-1|-
CASSAGLAGTYEQYF
TGCGCCAGCAGCGCAGGACTAGCGGGAACCTACGAGCAGTACTTC
>TRBJ2-1|TRBD2|TRBV5-6|-
CASSSPQGTSGDNEQFF
TGTGCCAGCAGCTCCCCCCAAGGGACTAGCGGCGACAATGAGCAGTTCTTC
>TRBJ2-7|-|TRBV16|-
CASSLGWGRNFDEQYF
TGTGCCAGCAGCCTAGGCTGGGGTAGAAATTTTGACGAGCAGTACTTC
>TRBJ1-2|-|TRBV25-1|-
CASRGIDRSLSANYGYTF
TGTGCCAGCAGAGGGATAGACAGATCTCTCTCAGCTAACTATGGCTACACCTTC
>TRBJ2-3|-|TRBV30|-
CAWSAVITSTDTQYF
TGTGCCTGGAGTGCGGTGATCACGAGCACAGATACGCAGTATTTT
>TRBJ2-1|TRBD2|TRBV6-5|-
CASSGLAGGNEQFF
TGTGCCAGCAGTGGACTAGCGGGGGGGAATGAGCAGTTCTTC
>TRBJ2-7|TRBD1|TRBV9|-
CASSVAGGDEQYF
TGTGCCAGCAGCGTAGCAGGGGGCGACGAGCAGTACTTC
>TRBJ2-3|-|TRBV4-1|-
CASSQVFLGPDTQYF
TGCGCCAGCAGCCAAGTTTTTCTAGGTCCAGATACGCAGTATTTT
>TRBJ2-7|-|TRBV27|-
CASSYTDTSYEQYF
TGTGCCAGCAGCTACACCGACACGTCCTACGAGCAGTACTTC
>TRBJ2-7|-|TRBV6-1|-
CAYGGWNSYEQYF
TGTGCCTATGGGGGTTGGAACTCCTACGAGCAGTACTTC
>TRBJ2-5|-|TRBV30|-
CAWSEWWEEGPEGETQYF
TGTGCCTGGAGCGAATGGTGGGAAGAGGGGCCGGAGGGGGAGACCCAGTACTTC
>TRBJ2-7|-|TRBV9|-
CASSHASAGEQYF
TGTGCCAGCAGCCACGCCTCTGCGGGGGAGCAGTACTTC
>TRBJ1-1|-|TRBV18|-
CASEGGATEAFF
TGTGCCAGCGAGGGGGGGGCCACTGAAGCTTTCTTT
>TRBJ1-6|TRBD1|TRBV4-3|-
CASSQDLYRGPSPLHF
TGCGCCAGCAGCCAAGATCTCTACAGGGGGCCCTCACCCCTCCACTTT
>TRBJ1-3|-|TRBV5-5|-
CASSLEGRVFDTIYF
TGTGCCAGCAGCTTGGAGGGCAGGGTCTTTGACACCATATATTTT
>TRBJ1-3|-|TRBV2|-
CASSEMAGGNTIYF
TGTGCCAGCAGTGAAATGGCGGGGGGAAACACCATATATTTT
>TRBJ2-1|-|TRBV27|-
CASSFRGNEQFF
TGTGCCAGCAGTTTCCGCGGGAATGAGCAGTTCTTC
>TRBJ2-5|-|TRBV11-2|-
CASTTTGTQYF
TGTGCCAGCACCACCACGGGGACCCAGTACTTC
>TRBJ2-1|TRBD2|TRBV27|-
CASSPSGTSGFYNEQFF
TGTGCCAGCAGTCCATCCGGGACTAGCGGGTTCTACAATGAGCAGTTCTTC
>TRBJ1-2|-|TRBV29-1|-
CSVEGQGFTYGYTF
TGCAGCGTTGAGGGCCAGGGATTCACCTATGGCTACACCTTC
>TRBJ2-3|TRBD2|TRBV5-6|-
CASSLELAGTTDTQYF
TGTGCCAGCAGCTTGGAGCTAGCGGGGACCACAGATACGCAGTATTTT
>TRBJ2-7|-|TRBV6-1|-
CASREIQGFWYEQYF
TGTGCCAGCAGGGAGATACAGGGTTTTTGGTACGAGCAGTACTTC
>TRBJ2-3|-|TRBV10-3|-
CAISRDTDTQYF
TGTGCCATCTCCCGGGACACAGATACGCAGTATTTT
>TRBJ2-2|TRBD1|TRBV4-1|-
CASSHSGGSGGELFF
TGCGCCAGCAGCCATTCAGGGGGCTCTGGCGGGGAGCTGTTTTTT
>TRBJ1-5|TRBD1|TRBV12-5|-
CASGLVQGSNQPQHF
TGTGCTAGTGGTTTGGTACAGGGGAGCAATCAGCCCCAGCATTTT
>TRBJ2-7|-|TRBV7-6|-
CASSPTTGRIYEQYF
TGTGCCAGCAGCCCAACTACAGGTCGGATCTACGAGCAGTACTTC
>TRBJ2-1|-|TRBV7-9|-
CASSLVLDEQFF
TGTGCCAGCAGCTTAGTGTTGGATGAGCAGTTCTTC
>TRBJ2-1|TRBD2|TRBV4-3|-
CASSPGEGLASDEQFF
TGCGCCAGCAGCCCGGGGGAGGGACTAGCGTCTGATGAGCAGTTCTTC
>TRBJ2-7|TRBD1|TRBV18|-
CASSRQGAYEQYF
TGTGCCAGCTCACGACAGGGGGCTTACGAGCAGTACTTC
>TRBJ1-1|-|TRBV27|-
CASSSNSGLLDTEAFF
TGTGCCAGCAGTTCTAACTCCGGTTTGTTGGACACTGAAGCTTTCTTT
>TRBJ2-2|-|TRBV7-2|-
CASSVDINTGELFF
TGTGCCAGCAGCGTCGACATAAACACCGGGGAGCTGTTTTTT
>TRBJ2-1|-|TRBV19|once
CASSIRGAYNEQFF
TGTGCCAGTAGTATTAGGGGGGCCTACAATGAGCAGTTCTTC
>TRBJ1-1|-|TRBV28|-
CASSFVGENTEAFF
TGTGCCAGCAGTTTCGTTGGGGAGAACACTGAAGCTTTCTTT
>TRBJ2-7|TRBD1|TRBV15|-
CATSTTGGSYEQYF
TGTGCCACCAGCACGACAGGGGGCTCCTACGAGCAGTACTTC